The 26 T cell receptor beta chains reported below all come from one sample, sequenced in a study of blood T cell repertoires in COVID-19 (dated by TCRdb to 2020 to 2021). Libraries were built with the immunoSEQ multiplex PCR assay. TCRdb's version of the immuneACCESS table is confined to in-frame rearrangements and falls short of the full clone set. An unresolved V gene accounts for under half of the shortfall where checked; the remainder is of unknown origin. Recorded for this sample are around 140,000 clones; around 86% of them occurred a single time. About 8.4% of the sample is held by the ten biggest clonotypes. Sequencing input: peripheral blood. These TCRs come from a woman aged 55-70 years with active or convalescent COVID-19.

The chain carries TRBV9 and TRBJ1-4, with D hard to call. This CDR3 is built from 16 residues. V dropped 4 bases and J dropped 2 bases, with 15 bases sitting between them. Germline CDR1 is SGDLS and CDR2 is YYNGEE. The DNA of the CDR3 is TGTGCCAGCAGCCGAGGTGTCGGGAACACTAATGAAAAACTGTTTTTT. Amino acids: CASSRGVGNTNEKLFF.

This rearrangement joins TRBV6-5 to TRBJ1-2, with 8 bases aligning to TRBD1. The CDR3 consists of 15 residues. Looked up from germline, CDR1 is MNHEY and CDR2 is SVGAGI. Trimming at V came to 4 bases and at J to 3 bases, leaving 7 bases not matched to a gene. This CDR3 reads CASSSGTGPYYGYTF. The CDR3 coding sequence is TGTGCCAGCAGTTCAGGGACAGGACCCTACTATGGCTACACCTTC.

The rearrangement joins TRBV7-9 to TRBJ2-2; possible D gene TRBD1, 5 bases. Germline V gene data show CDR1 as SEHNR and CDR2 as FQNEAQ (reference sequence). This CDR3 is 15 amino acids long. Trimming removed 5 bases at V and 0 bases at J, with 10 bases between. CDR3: CASSRTLANTGELFF. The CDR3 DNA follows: TGTGCCAGCAGCCGGACACTTGCGAACACCGGGGAGCTGTTTTTT.

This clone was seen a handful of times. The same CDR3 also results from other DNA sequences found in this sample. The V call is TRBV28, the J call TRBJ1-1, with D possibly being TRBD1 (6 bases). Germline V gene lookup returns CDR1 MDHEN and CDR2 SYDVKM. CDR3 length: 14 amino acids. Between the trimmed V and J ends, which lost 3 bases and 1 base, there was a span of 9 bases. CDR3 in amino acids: CASSLLTGNTEAFF. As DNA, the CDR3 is TGTGCCAGCAGTTTGTTGACAGGGAACACTGAAGCTTTCTTT.

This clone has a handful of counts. The CDR3 nucleotides read TGTGCCAGTAGTACGGGACAGGAGACAGATACGCAGTATTTT. Amino acids: CASSTGQETDTQYF. V is TRBV19 and J is TRBJ2-3, with TRBD1 identical over 8 bases. This CDR3 is built from 14 residues. Per germline, CDR1 LNHDA and CDR2 SQIVND (reference sequence). The V segment lost 4 bases and the J segment 3 bases; nucleotides outside the gene matches: 3.

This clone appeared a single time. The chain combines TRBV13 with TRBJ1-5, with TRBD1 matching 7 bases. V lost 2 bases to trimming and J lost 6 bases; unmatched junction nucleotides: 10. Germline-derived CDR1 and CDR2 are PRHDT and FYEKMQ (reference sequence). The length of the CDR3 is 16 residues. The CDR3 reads CASSLRTGTAPQPQHF. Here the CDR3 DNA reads TGTGCCAGCAGCTTACGGACAGGAACCGCTCCTCAGCCCCAGCATTTT.

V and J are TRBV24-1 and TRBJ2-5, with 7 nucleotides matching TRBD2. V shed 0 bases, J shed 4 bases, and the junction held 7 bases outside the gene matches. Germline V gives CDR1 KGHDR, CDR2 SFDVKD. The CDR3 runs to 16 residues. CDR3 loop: CATSDLGGGPGETQYF. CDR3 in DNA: TGTGCCACCAGTGATTTGGGGGGAGGGCCGGGAGAGACCCAGTACTTC.

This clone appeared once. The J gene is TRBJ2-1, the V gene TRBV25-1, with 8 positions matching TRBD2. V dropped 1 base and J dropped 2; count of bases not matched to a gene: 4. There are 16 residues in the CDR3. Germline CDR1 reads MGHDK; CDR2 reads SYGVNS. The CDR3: CASSELSGLAYNEQFF. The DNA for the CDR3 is TGTGCCAGCAGTGAATTGTCGGGACTAGCCTACAATGAGCAGTTCTTC.

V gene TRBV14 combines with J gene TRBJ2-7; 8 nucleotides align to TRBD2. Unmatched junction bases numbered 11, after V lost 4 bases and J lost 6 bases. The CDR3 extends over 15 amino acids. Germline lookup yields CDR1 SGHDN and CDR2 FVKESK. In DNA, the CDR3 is TGTGCCAGCAGCCCGGCGGGAGGTCGGGGACTCGAGCAGTACTTC. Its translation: CASSPAGGRGLEQYF.

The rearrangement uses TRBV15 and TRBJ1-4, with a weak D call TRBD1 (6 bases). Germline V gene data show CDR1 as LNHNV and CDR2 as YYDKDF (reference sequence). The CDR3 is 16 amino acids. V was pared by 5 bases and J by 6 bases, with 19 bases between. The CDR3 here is CATSRTEGGSHEKLFF. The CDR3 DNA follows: TGTGCCACCAGCCGAACTGAGGGGGGGTCCCATGAAAAACTGTTTTTT. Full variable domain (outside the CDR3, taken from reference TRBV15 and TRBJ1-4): DAMVIQNPRYQVTQFGKPVTLSCSQTLNHNVMYWYQQKSSQAPKLLFHYYDKDFNNEADTPDNFQSRRPNTSFCFLDIRSPGLGDTAMYLCATSRTEGGSHEKLFFGSGTQLSVL.

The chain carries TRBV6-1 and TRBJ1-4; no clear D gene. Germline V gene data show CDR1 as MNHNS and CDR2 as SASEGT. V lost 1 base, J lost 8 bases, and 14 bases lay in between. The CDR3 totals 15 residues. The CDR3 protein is CASSEERVRGEKLFF. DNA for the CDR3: TGTGCCAGCAGTGAAGAGAGGGTACGAGGGGAAAAACTGTTTTTT.

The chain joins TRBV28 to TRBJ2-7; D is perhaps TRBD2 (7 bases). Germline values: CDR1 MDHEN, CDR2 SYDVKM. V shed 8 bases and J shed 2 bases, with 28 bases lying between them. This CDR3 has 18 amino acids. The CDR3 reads CASPPTQGAGALAYEQYF. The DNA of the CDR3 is TGTGCCAGCCCACCTACTCAAGGGGCGGGGGCCCTCGCCTACGAGCAGTACTTC.

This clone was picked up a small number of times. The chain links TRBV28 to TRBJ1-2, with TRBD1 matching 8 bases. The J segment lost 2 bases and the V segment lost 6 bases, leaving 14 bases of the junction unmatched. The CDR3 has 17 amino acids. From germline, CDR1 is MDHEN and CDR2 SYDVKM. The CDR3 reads CASSPVPGQEWNYGYTF. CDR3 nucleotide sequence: TGTGCCAGCAGCCCAGTCCCGGGACAGGAATGGAACTATGGCTACACCTTC.

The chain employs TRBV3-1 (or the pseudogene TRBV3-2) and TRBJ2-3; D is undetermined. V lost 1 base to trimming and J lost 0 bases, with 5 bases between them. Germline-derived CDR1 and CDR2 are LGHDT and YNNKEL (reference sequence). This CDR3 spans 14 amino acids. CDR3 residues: CASSQGPSTDTQYF. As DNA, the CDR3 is TGTGCCAGCAGCCAAGGGCCGAGCACAGATACGCAGTATTTT.

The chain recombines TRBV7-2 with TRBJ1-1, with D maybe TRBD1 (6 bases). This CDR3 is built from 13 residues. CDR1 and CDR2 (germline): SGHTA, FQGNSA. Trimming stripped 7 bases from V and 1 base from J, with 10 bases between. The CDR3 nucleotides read TGTGCCAGCAACGGACAGCCGAACACTGAAGCTTTCTTT. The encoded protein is CASNGQPNTEAFF.

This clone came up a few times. CDR3: CASSLGGGMRSPLHF. The DNA of the CDR3 is TGTGCCAGCAGCTTAGGTGGAGGGATGAGATCACCCCTCCACTTT. The chain uses TRBV7-2 and TRBJ1-6; D gene ambiguous. Germline CDR1 SGHTA, CDR2 FQGNSA. V lost 1 base, J lost 10 bases, and 14 bases lay in between. The CDR3 contains 15 residues.

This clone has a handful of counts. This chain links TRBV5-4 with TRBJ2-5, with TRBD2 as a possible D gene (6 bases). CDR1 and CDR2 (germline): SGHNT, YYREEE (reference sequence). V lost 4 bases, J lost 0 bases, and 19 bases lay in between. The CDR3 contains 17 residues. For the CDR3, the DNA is TGTGCCAGCAGCCTGGGTGCCGTGGGGGGTGACCAAGAGACCCAGTACTTC. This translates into CASSLGAVGGDQETQYF.

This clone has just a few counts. CDR3 sequence: CASTSNSQGRYEQYF. Written as DNA, the CDR3 is TGTGCCAGCACCTCCAATTCCCAGGGCCGGTACGAGCAGTACTTC. The V call is TRBV5-4, the J call TRBJ2-7; a weak D match, TRBD1 (5 bases). This CDR3 region has 15 residues. CDR1 is SGHNT and CDR2 is YYREEE in the germline V gene (reference sequence). V dropped 6 bases and J dropped 4 bases, with 20 bases sitting between them.

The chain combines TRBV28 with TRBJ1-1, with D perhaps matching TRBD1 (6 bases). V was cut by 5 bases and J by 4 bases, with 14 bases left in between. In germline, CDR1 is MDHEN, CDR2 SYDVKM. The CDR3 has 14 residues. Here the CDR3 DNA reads TGTGCCAGCAGTCCCGGGGGGCGGCTCACTGAAGCTTTCTTT. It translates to CASSPGGRLTEAFF.

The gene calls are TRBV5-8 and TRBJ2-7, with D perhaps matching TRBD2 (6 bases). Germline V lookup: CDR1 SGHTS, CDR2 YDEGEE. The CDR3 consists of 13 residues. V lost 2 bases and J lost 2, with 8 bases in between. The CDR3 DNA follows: TGTGCCAGCAGCTTCGGGGGAGCCTACGAGCAGTACGTC. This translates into CASSFGGAYEQYV.

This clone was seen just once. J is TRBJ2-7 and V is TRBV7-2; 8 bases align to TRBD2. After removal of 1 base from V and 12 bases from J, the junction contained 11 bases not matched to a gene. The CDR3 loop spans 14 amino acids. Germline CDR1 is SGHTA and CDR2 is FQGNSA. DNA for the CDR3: TGTGCCAGCAGCTTAGGGACTAGCTCTAGGCAGTGGTACTTC. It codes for CASSLGTSSRQWYF.

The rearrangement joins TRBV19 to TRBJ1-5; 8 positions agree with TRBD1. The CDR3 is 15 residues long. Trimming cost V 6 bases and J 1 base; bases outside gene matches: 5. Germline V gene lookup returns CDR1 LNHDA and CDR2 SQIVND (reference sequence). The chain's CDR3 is CASSGRGLSNQPQHF. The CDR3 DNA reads TGTGCCAGTAGCGGCAGGGGGCTAAGCAATCAGCCCCAGCATTTT.

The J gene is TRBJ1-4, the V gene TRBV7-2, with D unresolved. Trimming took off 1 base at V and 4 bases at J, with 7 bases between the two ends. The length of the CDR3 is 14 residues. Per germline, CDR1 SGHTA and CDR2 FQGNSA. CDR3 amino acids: CASSLGRINEKLFF. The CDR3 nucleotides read TGTGCCAGCAGCTTAGGGCGGATTAATGAAAAACTGTTTTTT.

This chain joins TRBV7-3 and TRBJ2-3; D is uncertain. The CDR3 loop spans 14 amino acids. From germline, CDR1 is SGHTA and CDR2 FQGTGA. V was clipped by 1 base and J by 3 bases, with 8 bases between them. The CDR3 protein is CASSLNGQTDTQYF. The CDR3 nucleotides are TGTGCCAGCAGCTTAAATGGCCAGACAGATACGCAGTATTTT.

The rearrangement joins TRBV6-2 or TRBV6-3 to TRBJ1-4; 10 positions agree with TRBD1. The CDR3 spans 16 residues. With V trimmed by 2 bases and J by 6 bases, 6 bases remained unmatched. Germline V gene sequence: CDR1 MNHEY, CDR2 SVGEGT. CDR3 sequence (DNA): TGTGCCAGCAGTTACGAGACAGGGGGCGGGGATGAAAAACTGTTTTTT. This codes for CASSYETGGGDEKLFF.

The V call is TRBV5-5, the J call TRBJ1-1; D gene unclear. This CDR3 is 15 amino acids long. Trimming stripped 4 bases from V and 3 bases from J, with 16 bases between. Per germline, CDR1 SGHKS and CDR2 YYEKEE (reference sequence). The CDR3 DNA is TGTGCCAGCAGCCCTCATATTGGGCAGGACACTGAAGCTTTCTTT. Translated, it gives CASSPHIGQDTEAFF.